This entry is about one TCR beta chain. Its antigen is unknown. No base qualities exist here, and no much larger clone lies one base off it. TCRbeta CDR3 regions were amplified from genomic DNA using the immunoSEQ Assay, a bias-controlled multiplex PCR. In the source study's methods: The number of nucleated cells in each sample was estimated by amplification of reference gene primers within the assay. To quantify the absolute abundance of each unique TCRbeta CDR3 rearrangement, sequence reads were collapsed and filtered. For each sample, productive Simpson clonality was calculated as the square root of Simpson's diversity index over productive rearrangements. Sourced from immuneACCESS, this table was stored by TCRdb with only in-frame sequences that have V and J called. A share of the clones is absent; for the studies checked, an unresolved V gene accounts for under half, and the remainder has no known explanation. V and J calls and clone size are copied from that table; D and trimming were computed from the DNA. This sample gives roughly 300,000 clones in total; 91% of them show up just once. Jointly, the top ten make up approximately 2% of the sample.

The data are from a study of blood T cell repertoires in COVID-19 (TCRdb year 2020). About the investigation overall: Samples from collaborators originated in the United States, Italy and Spain and spanned both the acute and convalescent phases of COVID-19. A de-identified subject ID, COVID-19 status, age in years and sex were almost always included in the sample metadata. The repertoires were made available in a free public database intended to serve as a resource for research on the immune response to SARS-CoV-2. HLA class I and class II types, where available, came from metadata supplied by the sample provider rather than from assay-based typing. Deeply sampled blood TCRbeta repertoires from subjects exposed to, actively infected with, or recovered from COVID-19 were included in the dataset. The prospective study material was composed of cDNA or gDNA derived from T cells, B-cell-depleted T cells, or PBMCs. Samples came from the ongoing ImmuneRACE study (first 160 participants) plus 1,254 subjects from 6 global collaborators.

The paper as a whole reports these results and caveats: Clinical and demographic metadata were provided uncurated, with the amount varying by source and participant.

In Seattle, one collaborating source enrolled patients while the infection was active and tracked those patients longitudinally over the course of disease. Whole blood was collected in K2EDTA tubes by collaborating institutions according to the institutions' own protocols. For TCRbeta analysis, collaborator samples were shipped as frozen whole blood, as isolated PBMCs, or as DNA extracted from either sample type. The source is a woman under 40 with COVID-19, enrolled during active disease. Material for sequencing was peripheral blood.

The bases are TGTGCCAGCAGTCAAAGACAGGGGCCTAATGAAAAACTGTTTTTT. This gives the protein CASSQRQGPNEKLFF. The rearranged chain carries TRBV27 and TRBJ1-4; TRBD1 aligns with 8 central bases. The CDR3 holds 15 amino acids from the cysteine to the phenylalanine. Here the CDR3 DNA is all that survives: 45 bases in frame from base 1. CDR1 and CDR2, per the germline V gene (reference sequence), are MNHEY and SMNVEV. V is cut back by 5 bases and J by 3 bases, with 5 bases in the junction unmatched.